Presented here are 25 T cell receptor beta chains from one specimen sequenced in a study of vaccination effects on CD4 cells after COVID-19. Viral peptide pool expansion of antigen-specific CD4+ T cells preceded sequencing in the ViraFEST assay. Upon completion of around ten days in culture, CD4+ T cells were isolated. This person caught SARS-CoV-2 sometime from March to December 2020, and PCR testing confirmed the infection. What these receptors recognize is not known. Sequenced by immunoSEQ multiplex PCR; TCRdb stores in-frame clones only, minus some. Among about 37,000 clones, about two thirds were seen once, and the ten largest hold about 33%. Sequenced material: CD4+ T cells from PBMCs cultured with a peptide pool, taken before COVID-19 vaccination. Receptors were obtained from a human donor who had a prior SARS-CoV-2 infection.

This sequence joins TRBV18 and TRBJ2-2; 7 nucleotides agree with TRBD1. Germline CDR1 is KGHSH and CDR2 is LQKENI. J gave up 7 bases and V 3 bases, and 8 bases lay outside the gene matches. The CDR3 is 15 amino acids. The CDR3 loop is CASSPPTGMGGELFF. The CDR3, as DNA: TGTGCCAGCTCACCCCCGACAGGGATGGGCGGGGAGCTGTTTTTT.

The chain uses TRBV18 and TRBJ2-1; the D is unclear. The CDR3 sequence is 16 residues long. Germline CDR1 and CDR2: KGHSH and LQKENI. Trimming cost V 0 bases and J 7 bases, with 16 bases left between them. In nucleotides, the CDR3 is TGTGCCAGCTCACCACCGGGCAGTACCATTGCTAATGAGCAGTTCTTC. It yields the protein CASSPPGSTIANEQFF. Variable domain in full (rest from reference TRBV18 and TRBJ2-1): NAGVMQNPRHLVRRRGQEARLRCSPMKGHSHVYWYRQLPEEGLKFMVYLQKENIIDESGMPKERFSAEFPKEGPSILRIQQVVRGDSAAYFCASSPPGSTIANEQFFGPGTRLTVL.

The rearrangement links TRBV5-1 to TRBJ1-2; D is perhaps TRBD1 (6 bases). Trimming removed 0 bases from V and 4 bases from J, with 13 bases in between. The length of the CDR3 is 15 residues. Germline loops: CDR1 SGHRS, CDR2 YFSETQ. CDR3 amino acids: CASSLEPSGAYGYTF. CDR3 nucleotides: TGCGCCAGCAGCTTGGAACCCTCAGGGGCCTATGGCTACACCTTC.

The rearrangement joins TRBV7-2 to TRBJ1-5; TRBD1 matches 8 bases. Germline values: CDR1 SGHTA, CDR2 FQGNSA. The CDR3 sequence is 16 residues long. V dropped 3 bases and J dropped 0; count of bases not matched to a gene: 4. The CDR3 loop is CASSFGTGASNQPQHF. The CDR3 nucleotides are TGTGCCAGCAGCTTCGGGACAGGAGCTAGCAATCAGCCCCAGCATTTT.

This chain connects TRBV7-9 to TRBJ2-1; D is unresolved. The CDR3 spans 11 residues. Trimming took off 2 bases at V and 9 bases at J, with 5 bases between the two ends. CDR1 is SEHNR, CDR2 FQNEAQ, per germline (reference sequence). This CDR3 is CASSLTPEQFF. In DNA form, the CDR3 reads TGTGCCAGCAGCTTAACCCCTGAGCAGTTCTTC.

This chain links TRBV20-1 with TRBJ1-1; D call uncertain. The CDR3 totals 12 residues. V shed 3 bases and J shed 1 base, with 6 bases lying between them. Germline-derived CDR1 and CDR2 are DFQATT and SNEGSKA (reference sequence). The CDR3 DNA reads as TGCAGTGCTAGTGACCAGAACACTGAAGCTTTCTTT. Residues: CSASDQNTEAFF.

As for this clone: Other DNA sequences of this sample code for an identical CDR3. The chain uses TRBV27 and TRBJ2-3; TRBD2 agrees at 7 bases. This CDR3 spans 13 amino acids. V dropped 4 bases and J dropped 3; count of bases not matched to a gene: 1. CDR1 is MNHEY, CDR2 SMNVEV, per germline (reference sequence). CDR3 sequence (DNA): TGTGCCAGCAGTTCGCGGGGGACAGATACGCAGTATTTT. Translated: CASSSRGTDTQYF.

The gene calls are TRBV7-9 and TRBJ2-3; weak D call: TRBD2 (5 bases). Germline CDR1 is SEHNR and CDR2 is FQNEAQ (reference sequence). Deletions cut 5 bases from V and 6 bases from J, with 15 bases between. CDR3 size: 14 residues. The CDR3 spells CASSPGWSSDTQYF. The DNA for the CDR3 is TGTGCCAGCAGCCCGGGGTGGAGTTCGGATACGCAGTATTTT.

The V and J genes are TRBV7-2 and TRBJ1-5, with D possibly matching TRBD1 (5 bases). CDR3 size: 16 residues. Germline V gene data show CDR1 as SGHTA and CDR2 as FQGNSA. With 4 bases removed from V and 2 bases from J, the gap between germline ends came to 15 bases. The CDR3 coding sequence is TGTGCCAGCAGCTGGGGTCCCACCAGGGGCAATCAGCCCCAGCATTTT. This gives the protein CASSWGPTRGNQPQHF.

The chain recombines TRBV2 with TRBJ2-7, with 7 bases that match TRBD1. The V gene end was trimmed by 3 bases and the J gene end by 6 bases; junction bases not matched to a gene: 5. Germline assignment: CDR1 SNHLY and CDR2 FYNNEI. The CDR3 has 13 residues. The CDR3: CASSEEQGSEQYF. CDR3 nucleotides: TGTGCCAGCAGTGAGGAACAGGGGAGCGAGCAGTACTTC.

The chain recombines TRBV12-3 or TRBV12-4 with TRBJ1-2; D gene uncertain. V lost 4 bases and J lost 4, with 10 bases in between. There are 13 residues in the CDR3. This chain's CDR3 is CASSSAVPYGYTF. The DNA for the CDR3 is TGTGCCAGCAGTTCTGCAGTACCCTATGGCTACACCTTC.

The rearrangement joins TRBV7-9 to TRBJ2-7; perhaps TRBD2 as D (6 bases). Germline CDR1 and CDR2: SEHNR and FQNEAQ (reference sequence). The V and J ends lost 1 base and 6 bases respectively, with 13 bases between them. The CDR3 sequence is 14 residues long. CDR3 amino acids: CASSLGLVGPEQYF. The CDR3 nucleotides are TGTGCCAGCAGCTTAGGACTAGTGGGGCCCGAGCAGTACTTC.

This chain connects TRBV19 to TRBJ2-2; D is undetermined. The CDR3 is 15 amino acids. V was clipped by 3 bases and J by 4 bases, with 12 bases between them. The germline CDR1 and CDR2 sequences are LNHDA and SQIVND (reference sequence). CDR3 DNA: TGTGCCAGTAGTATTCACAGAAGGGTCACCGGGGAGCTGTTTTTT. It is translated as CASSIHRRVTGELFF.

V gene TRBV30 combines with J gene TRBJ2-3; a weak D match, TRBD1 (5 bases). The V gene's germline CDR1 is GTSNPN and CDR2 SVGIG (reference sequence). There are 16 residues in the CDR3. V lost 2 bases to trimming and J lost 0 bases, with 15 bases between them. The CDR3 DNA reads TGTGCCTGGAGTTCCCCAGGGATTACTAGCACAGATACGCAGTATTTT. Translated: CAWSSPGITSTDTQYF.

CDR3 loop: CASSIWDLDYGYTF. The CDR3 DNA is TGTGCCAGTAGTATCTGGGATTTGGACTATGGCTACACCTTC. This sequence joins TRBV19 and TRBJ1-2; D gene unclear. The germline V gene has CDR1 LNHDA and CDR2 SQIVND (reference sequence). The ends were cut back, 3 bases at V and 3 bases at J, with 11 bases in the middle. There are 14 residues in the CDR3.

The rearrangement joins TRBV9 to TRBJ2-5; 8 nucleotides agree with TRBD2. Per germline, CDR1 SGDLS and CDR2 YYNGEE. The J segment lost 4 bases and the V segment lost 2 bases, leaving 4 bases of the junction unmatched. This CDR3 has 14 amino acids. Written as DNA, the CDR3 is TGTGCCAGCAGCGTGGGACTAGGTAGAGAGACCCAGTACTTC. Amino acids: CASSVGLGRETQYF.

This chain links TRBV2 with TRBJ1-5, with D hard to call. This CDR3 is 14 amino acids long. Trimming removed 3 bases from V and 0 bases from J, with 6 bases in between. CDR1 is SNHLY, CDR2 FYNNEI, per germline. This CDR3 is CASSDIYSNQPQHF. Written as DNA, the CDR3 is TGTGCCAGCAGTGATATCTATAGCAATCAGCCCCAGCATTTT.

For this clone: One end of the junction is discordant with germline, which a read error may explain. The V call is TRBV7-7, the J call TRBJ2-3; D is ambiguous. Germline V gene data show CDR1 as SSHAT and CDR2 as FNYEAQ (reference sequence). CDR3 length: 15 amino acids. This CDR3 is CASSLTTSATDTQYF. The DNA for the CDR3 is TGTGCTAGCAGCTTAACGACATCGGCCACAGATACGCAGTATTTT.

V is TRBV20-1 and J is TRBJ2-7; 13 bases fit TRBD2. This CDR3 comprises 14 residues. Germline V lookup: CDR1 DFQATT, CDR2 SNEGSKA (reference sequence). J was trimmed by 6 bases and V by 3 bases; bases with no gene match: 5. The CDR3 region is CSASSRLAGGEQYF. The CDR3 DNA reads TGCAGTGCTAGTTCTCGACTAGCGGGAGGCGAGCAGTACTTC.

The gene calls are TRBV2 and TRBJ2-1; D is ambiguous. The CDR3 contains 12 residues. The V gene lost 7 bases and the J gene lost 8 bases, with 12 bases spanning the gap. Germline V gene sequence: CDR1 SNHLY, CDR2 FYNNEI. CDR3 sequence: CASTLVADEQFF. The CDR3 bases are TGTGCCAGCACTTTGGTGGCCGATGAGCAGTTCTTC.

The chain recombines TRBV7-2 with TRBJ2-7; no firm D call. The germline V gene has CDR1 SGHTA and CDR2 FQGNSA. V was shortened by 1 base and J by 0 bases, with 13 bases between the two germline ends. This CDR3 is built from 16 residues. CDR3 bases: TGTGCCAGCAGCTTAGAGTCCGGCCCCGGCTCCTACGAGCAGTACTTC. Its translation: CASSLESGPGSYEQYF. Complete variable domain (other parts from reference TRBV7-2 and TRBJ2-7): GAGVSQSPSNKVTEKGKDVELRCDPISGHTALYWYRQSLGQGLEFLIYFQGNSAPDKSGLPSDRFSAERTGGSVSTLTIQRTQQEDSAVYLCASSLESGPGSYEQYFGPGTRLTVT.

This clone appeared a few times. This sequence joins TRBV11-3 and TRBJ2-7; D gene ambiguous. The germline gives CDR1 SGHNT, CDR2 YENEEA. There are 13 residues in the CDR3. The ends were cut back, 0 bases at V and 0 bases at J, with 3 bases in the middle. The CDR3 loop is CASSLENSYEQYF. The CDR3 coding sequence is TGTGCCAGCAGCTTAGAAAACTCCTACGAGCAGTACTTC.

The chain has TRBV13 and TRBJ1-1, with D unclear. Looked up from germline, CDR1 is PRHDT and CDR2 is FYEKMQ (reference sequence). V was cut by 5 bases and J by 6 bases, with 13 bases left in between. This CDR3 comprises 13 residues. CDR3 DNA: TGTGCCAGCAGCCACCGCGGAGGCTCTGAAGCTTTCTTT. Its protein product is CASSHRGGSEAFF.

The V call is TRBV18, the J call TRBJ2-7, with D perhaps assigned TRBD1 or TRBD2 (6 bases each). Germline loops: CDR1 KGHSH, CDR2 LQKENI. Trimming shortened V by 2 bases and J by 5 bases, and 13 bases separated the two germline ends. This CDR3 contains 14 residues. CDR3 coding DNA: TGTGCCAGCTCACCATTCACGGGGGCTGACGAGCAGTACTTC. It is translated as CASSPFTGADEQYF.

In this sample, this clone turned up a few times. The CDR3 spells CASSPTGVSESFF. DNA of the CDR3: TGCGCCAGCAGCCCAACAGGGGTTAGCGAATCTTTCTTT. V usage is TRBV5-1 and J usage is TRBJ1-1; the match to TRBD1 covers 7 bases. V gave up 4 bases and J gave up 12 bases; unmatched junction bases: 12. Germline V gene lookup returns CDR1 SGHRS and CDR2 YFSETQ. The CDR3 runs 13 residues.